This TCR beta chain was profiled in a study of OX40 agonist ivuxolimab in advanced cancers. The germline V gene has CDR1 SGHRS and CDR2 YFSETQ. The CDR3 consists of 14 residues. V dropped 4 bases and J dropped 7; count of bases not matched to a gene: 7. The assay was immunoSEQ multiplex PCR, and TCRdb's table has in-frame clones only and misses some. The sample contains 70,000 to 85,000 clones, about 85% of which appear only once. The V and J genes are TRBV5-1 and TRBJ2-1, with TRBD1 matching over 8 bases. The clonotype originates from an adult with an advanced solid tumor such as melanoma, head and neck, liver or kidney cancer. The sample in question was CD4+ or CD8+ T cells sorted from blood, obtained in a trial of the OX40 agonist ivuxolimab. The CDR3 DNA is TGCGCCAGCAGCCCCTGGACAGGGACTAATGAGCAGTTCTTC. This sequence encodes CASSPWTGTNEQFF. The full variable domain, with the rest looked up from reference TRBV5-1 and TRBJ2-1, is KAGVTQTPRYLIKTRGQQVTLSCSPISGHRSVSWYQQTPGQGLQFLFEYFSETQRNKGNFPGRFSGRQFSNSRSEMNVSTLELGDSALYLCASSPWTGTNEQFFGPGTRLTVL.